The T cell receptor (beta chain) described here comes from a study of shared clonotypes between healthy human individuals. Looking at the study overall: Ranging from 18 to 49 in age, donors were a couple of women and a few men.

The V gene's germline CDR1 is SGHRS and CDR2 YFSETQ. This CDR3 contains 16 residues. V trimming: 4 bases; J trimming: 9 bases; junction bases outside the gene matches: 16. Measured with immunoSEQ multiplex PCR; TCRdb has only the in-frame clones, and not every one. This sample yields about 2 million clones, of which 85% to 95% are seen a single time; 0.1% to 0.15% belongs to the top ten. A remark on this clone: Its specificity is unknown.

Study conclusions and caveats: Among donors, sharing of clonotypes was expected to be affected by sequencing depth. Apart from blood, nothing was sampled; tissue repertoires likely differ.

The source material was naive CD4+ T cells sorted from blood. Subset denoted: CD45RA+ positively selected. The chain has TRBV5-1 and TRBJ2-1; 7 bases are a match to TRBD2. The receptor was isolated from a man aged 18 to 29 in good health. The CDR3 DNA reads as TGCGCCAGCAGCCCACAACCCGGGCCCTCGGGAGGTGAGCAGTTCTTC. It translates to CASSPQPGPSGGEQFF.